Following are 32 T cell receptor beta chains from one sample sequenced in a study of blood T cell repertoires in COVID-19 (TCRdb year 2020). Receptor libraries were prepared by the immunoSEQ multiplex PCR assay. Sourced from immuneACCESS, this table was stored by TCRdb with only in-frame sequences that have V and J called. A share of the clones is absent; for the studies checked, an unresolved V gene accounts for under half, and the remainder has no known explanation. Within this sample are approximately 300,000 clones, with 90% of them counted one time only. In total, the top ten clones hold approximately 6.8% of the sample. What was sequenced was peripheral blood. Every receptor here comes from a woman in her thirties with COVID-19, enrolled during active disease.

V and J are TRBV19 and TRBJ2-2, with a possible D match to TRBD1 (6 bases). Germline-derived CDR1 and CDR2 are LNHDA and SQIVND (reference sequence). V lost 5 bases to trimming and J lost 3 bases, with 16 bases between them. The CDR3 has 16 amino acids. The CDR3 reads CASSDTGTSDTGELFF. In nucleotides, the CDR3 is TGTGCCAGTAGTGACACCGGGACATCTGACACCGGGGAGCTGTTTTTT.

The chain employs TRBV14 and TRBJ2-2, with 12 bases identical to TRBD2. The CDR3 loop spans 16 amino acids. Germline V gene sequence: CDR1 SGHDN, CDR2 FVKESK. V gave up 4 bases and J gave up 5 bases; unmatched junction bases: 5. CDR3 sequence: CASSPWTSGKTGELFF. The CDR3 nucleotides read TGTGCCAGCAGCCCGTGGACTAGCGGGAAGACCGGGGAGCTGTTTTTT. Combining the CDR3 with reference TRBV14 and TRBJ2-2 gives the whole variable domain EAGVTQFPSHSVIEKGQTVTLRCDPISGHDNLYWYRRVMGKEIKFLLHFVKESKQDESGMPNNRFLAERTGGTYSTLKVQPAELEDSGVYFCASSPWTSGKTGELFFGEGSRLTVL.

Note on this clone: Other DNA variants within this sample encode the same CDR3. This rearrangement joins TRBV28 to TRBJ2-7, with D hard to call. From germline, CDR1 is MDHEN and CDR2 SYDVKM. The CDR3 is 13 residues long. With 6 bases removed from V and 1 base from J, the gap between germline ends came to 10 bases. CDR3 nucleotide sequence: TGTGCCAGCAGCCTGACTGTTTCCTACGAGCAGTACTTC. Translated: CASSLTVSYEQYF.

The chain combines TRBV5-4 with TRBJ2-7; the D gene is possibly TRBD2 (6 bases). The V end lost 0 bases, the J end lost 6 bases, and 13 bases lay between the germline ends. CDR1 is SGHNT and CDR2 is YYREEE in the germline V gene (reference sequence). CDR3 length: 14 residues. This chain's CDR3 is CASSLEVGGGEQYF. For the CDR3, the DNA is TGTGCCAGCAGCTTGGAGGTGGGAGGAGGCGAGCAGTACTTC.

This sequence joins TRBV5-4 and TRBJ2-2, with 7 bases fitting TRBD1. V shed 4 bases and J 6 bases; nucleotides not matched to a gene: 3. Germline assignment: CDR1 SGHNT and CDR2 YYREEE (reference sequence). This CDR3 is built from 13 residues. The CDR3 nucleotides are TGTGCCAGCAGCCCCGGGACAGCCGGGGAGCTGTTTTTT. This sequence encodes CASSPGTAGELFF.

This sequence joins TRBV30 and TRBJ2-3, with 10 bases that match TRBD2. This CDR3 has 15 residues. The ends lost 3 bases at V and 4 bases at J; junction bases unmatched: 7. Germline V gives CDR1 GTSNPN, CDR2 SVGIG (reference sequence). The CDR3 loop is CAWRTSGVGADTQYF. The CDR3 coding sequence is TGTGCCTGGAGAACTAGCGGGGTGGGGGCAGATACGCAGTATTTT. The whole variable domain, remainder taken from reference TRBV30 and TRBJ2-3, is SQTIHQWPATLVQPVGSPLSLECTVEGTSNPNLYWYRQAAGRGLQLLFYSVGIGQISSEVPQNLSASRPQDRQFILSSKKLLLSDSGFYLCAWRTSGVGADTQYFGPGTRLTVL.

The chain has TRBV19 and TRBJ1-1; the D gene is possibly TRBD1 (5 bases). The germline V gene encodes CDR1 LNHDA and CDR2 SQIVND (reference sequence). Trimming removed 3 bases from V and 8 bases from J, with 10 bases in between. The CDR3 runs to 12 residues. For the CDR3, the DNA is TGTGCCAGTAGTATTTCCGACAGCGAAGCTTTCTTT. This sequence encodes CASSISDSEAFF.

This CDR3 reads CASSPPNRPYEQYF. As DNA, the CDR3 is TGTGCCAGCTCACCACCGAACAGACCCTACGAGCAGTACTTC. The V and J genes are TRBV18 and TRBJ2-7; no clear D gene. The CDR3 has 14 amino acids. The ends were cut back, 0 bases at V and 2 bases at J, with 8 bases in the middle. The germline gives CDR1 KGHSH, CDR2 LQKENI.

The chain is built from TRBV4-1 and TRBJ1-2; 8 bases match TRBD1. V dropped 2 bases and J dropped 5; count of bases not matched to a gene: 7. There are 15 residues in the CDR3. The germline gives CDR1 MGHRA, CDR2 YSYEKL. The CDR3 sequence: CASSQTTGVAYGYTF. CDR3 coding DNA: TGCGCCAGCAGCCAAACGACAGGGGTCGCGTATGGCTACACCTTC.

Concerning this clone itself: At one end, the junction sequence differs from germline, possibly due to a read error. This chain's CDR3 is CVSSQGQEIYEQYF. The CDR3 bases are TGTGTCAGCAGCCAAGGACAGGAAATCTACGAGCAGTACTTC. The chain links TRBV4-2 to TRBJ2-7; TRBD1 matches 7 bases. The CDR3 is made up of 14 amino acids. Germline V gives CDR1 LGHNA, CDR2 YNFKEQ.

V gene TRBV10-3 combines with J gene TRBJ2-6, with TRBD1 matching over 9 bases. The V gene's germline CDR1 is ENHRY and CDR2 SYGVKD. V lost 7 bases to trimming and J lost 0 bases; unmatched junction nucleotides: 10. The CDR3 contains 18 residues. The CDR3 DNA sequence: TGTGCCATCACCCAAGCGGGGACAGGGAGCTCTGGGGCCAACGTCCTGACTTTC. Amino acids: CAITQAGTGSSGANVLTF.

V usage is TRBV30 and J usage is TRBJ1-4, with D possibly being TRBD1 (5 bases). The CDR3 sequence is 13 residues long. From germline, CDR1 is GTSNPN and CDR2 SVGIG (reference sequence). Trimming left V 5 bases short and J 12 bases short, with 19 bases between. For the CDR3, the DNA is TGTGCCTGGGCGCGGGGCCCCCTGGAAGAACTGTTTTTT. The encoded protein is CAWARGPLEELFF.

This chain connects TRBV7-2 to TRBJ2-7; 13 bases are shared with TRBD2. The CDR3 length is 18 residues. The germline CDR1 and CDR2 sequences are SGHTA and FQGNSA. The V segment lost 5 bases and the J segment 2 bases; nucleotides outside the gene matches: 12. CDR3 sequence (DNA): TGTGCCAGCAGCCCTTCTCGTGGACTAGCGGGAGACCCCTACGAGCAGTACTTC. Its protein product is CASSPSRGLAGDPYEQYF.

The CDR3 DNA reads TGTGCCAGCAGTGAAGTTGTGTATAGCAATCAGCCCCAGCATTTT. Its translation is CASSEVVYSNQPQHF. V gene TRBV2 combines with J gene TRBJ1-5; D is ambiguous. The V gene lost 1 base and the J gene lost 0 bases, with 7 bases spanning the gap. Germline values: CDR1 SNHLY, CDR2 FYNNEI. The CDR3 loop spans 15 amino acids.

This chain joins TRBV9 and TRBJ2-4, with D unclear. The CDR3 extends over 15 amino acids. The germline gives CDR1 SGDLS, CDR2 YYNGEE. Deletions cut 0 bases from V and 1 base from J, with 8 bases between. The CDR3 sequence: CASSVARYAKNIQYF. The CDR3 coding sequence is TGTGCCAGCAGCGTAGCTAGGTATGCCAAAAACATTCAGTACTTC.

This sequence joins TRBV28 and TRBJ2-7; a weak D match, TRBD2 (5 bases). CDR3 length equals 12 residues. Deletions cut 4 bases from V and 5 bases from J, with 9 bases between. Per the germline V gene, CDR1 is MDHEN and CDR2 is SYDVKM. CDR3 DNA sequence: TGTGCCAGCAGTTCTCGGAGGCACGAGCAGTACTTC. Amino acids: CASSSRRHEQYF.

With regard to this clone: The sample contains more than one DNA sequence encoding this CDR3. The chain employs TRBV2 and TRBJ1-5; maybe TRBD1 (5 bases). The germline V and J ends were trimmed by 2 bases and 4 bases, with 9 bases remaining between them. This CDR3 comprises 14 residues. CDR1 and CDR2 from the germline V gene are SNHLY and FYNNEI. As DNA, the CDR3 is TGTGCCAGCAGTGAACAGGGCTCTAATCAGCCCCAGCATTTT. Its protein product is CASSEQGSNQPQHF.

The chain carries TRBV11-2 and TRBJ2-1, with D maybe TRBD1 (6 bases). This CDR3 is 14 amino acids long. V shed 2 bases and J shed 8 bases, with 13 bases lying between them. Looked up from germline, CDR1 is SGHAT and CDR2 is FQNNGV. CDR3 sequence: CASSLQGLGHEQFF. CDR3 nucleotide sequence: TGTGCCAGCAGCTTACAGGGGCTGGGTCATGAGCAGTTCTTC.

The chain links TRBV29-1 to TRBJ2-2; TRBD1 aligns across 9 bases. Trimming removed 4 bases from V and 5 bases from J; junction bases left unmatched: 11. CDR3 length: 16 amino acids. Germline V gene sequence: CDR1 SQVTM, CDR2 ANQGSEA. The CDR3 sequence is CSVGGSGTGSTGELFF. The CDR3 DNA reads as TGCAGCGTTGGGGGATCCGGGACAGGGTCAACCGGGGAGCTGTTTTTT.

The chain employs TRBV7-3 and TRBJ2-1, with a tentative D call TRBD2 (6 bases). This CDR3 contains 14 residues. The germline V gene has CDR1 SGHTA and CDR2 FQGTGA. Trimming shortened V by 3 bases and J by 10 bases, and 16 bases separated the two germline ends. The CDR3 DNA reads as TGTGCCAGCAGCTTCTCCCCTGGGACTGGGGAGCAGTTCTTC. It translates to CASSFSPGTGEQFF.

V gene TRBV19 combines with J gene TRBJ1-3; D not resolved. This CDR3 spans 15 amino acids. V lost 7 bases and J 0 bases, leaving 13 bases between the germline ends. CDR1 and CDR2 (germline): LNHDA, SQIVND (reference sequence). This CDR3 is CASNQVHSSGNTIYF. The CDR3 nucleotides read TGTGCCAGTAACCAGGTTCACAGCTCTGGAAACACCATATATTTT.

CDR3 bases: TGTGCCAGCAGCTTAAGTTTGGGCGACACAGATACGCAGTATTTT. This translates into CASSLSLGDTDTQYF. The chain combines TRBV7-3 with TRBJ2-3, with no clear D. The length of the CDR3 is 15 residues. Trimming left V 1 base short and J 2 bases short, with 10 bases between. CDR1 SGHTA and CDR2 FQGTGA come from the germline V gene.

The V and J genes are TRBV21-1 and TRBJ2-5; the DNA was not compared with TRBD1, the D call given in the table. TRBV21-1 represents a pseudogene. The length of the CDR3 is 16 residues. DNA of the CDR3: TGTGCCAGCAGCACTCTGACTCGGGACAGGGAAGAGACCCAGTACTTC. Its translation is CASSTLTRDREETQYF.

This chain uses TRBV19 with TRBJ2-7; D possibly corresponds to TRBD2 (6 bases). The CDR3 totals 15 residues. V was cut by 5 bases and J by 1 base, with 15 bases left in between. CDR1 is LNHDA, CDR2 SQIVND, per germline (reference sequence). DNA of the CDR3: TGTGCCAGTAGTCCACGGGGAGGTAGGTCCTACGAGCAGTACTTC. Translation gives CASSPRGGRSYEQYF.

V usage is TRBV5-6 and J usage is TRBJ2-5; 10 nucleotides match TRBD2. CDR3 length: 15 amino acids. Trimming removed 4 bases from V and 5 bases from J; junction bases left unmatched: 8. Germline V lookup: CDR1 SGHDT, CDR2 YYEEEE. CDR3 in DNA: TGTGCCAGCAGCCCTAGCGGGAGTGGTATGGAGACCCAGTACTTC. Amino acids: CASSPSGSGMETQYF. The variable domain in full, completed from reference TRBV5-6 and TRBJ2-5, reads DAGVTQSPTHLIKTRGQQVTLRCSPKSGHDTVSWYQQALGQGPQFIFQYYEEEERQRGNFPDRFSGHQFPNYSSELNVNALLLGDSALYLCASSPSGSGMETQYFGPGTRLLVL.

J is TRBJ2-6 and V is TRBV6-5; a weak D match, TRBD1 (6 bases). The CDR3 runs 15 residues. Trimming removed 6 bases at V and 2 bases at J, with 11 bases between. From germline, CDR1 is MNHEY and CDR2 SVGAGI. The CDR3 here is CASRLTGTGANVLTF. CDR3 DNA: TGTGCCAGCAGACTCACAGGGACTGGGGCCAACGTCCTGACTTTC.

The chain recombines TRBV19 with TRBJ1-5, with 7 bases matching TRBD1. V lost 8 bases and J lost 4; bases outside the gene matches: 11. Germline V lookup: CDR1 LNHDA, CDR2 SQIVND (reference sequence). CDR3 length: 15 amino acids. The CDR3 DNA sequence: TGTGCCAGTTCGAACGACAGGGCGGGGAATCAGCCCCAGCATTTT. Amino acids: CASSNDRAGNQPQHF.

This chain joins TRBV3-1 (or the pseudogene TRBV3-2) and TRBJ2-2, with D hard to call. This CDR3 is built from 12 residues. CDR1 and CDR2 (germline): LGHDT, YNNKEL (reference sequence). V lost 1 base, J lost 7 bases, and 4 bases lay in between. In DNA form, the CDR3 reads TGTGCCAGCAGCCAAGGTAGCGGGGAGCTGTTTTTT. As protein: CASSQGSGELFF.

The rearrangement uses TRBV28 and TRBJ1-5; D unclear. From germline, CDR1 is MDHEN and CDR2 SYDVKM. V lost 3 bases and J lost 0, with 9 bases in between. The CDR3 runs to 15 residues. The CDR3 nucleotides read TGTGCCAGCAGTTTTGGCAGGTATAGCAATCAGCCCCAGCATTTT. Encoded protein: CASSFGRYSNQPQHF.

The chain has TRBV7-2 and TRBJ1-1; D not resolved. The CDR3 totals 13 residues. In germline, CDR1 is SGHTA, CDR2 FQGNSA. V dropped 5 bases and J dropped 1 base, with 8 bases sitting between them. For the CDR3, the DNA is TGTGCCAGCAGCCTCACAGCGAACACTGAAGCTTTCTTT. Amino acids: CASSLTANTEAFF. Variable domain in full (rest from reference TRBV7-2 and TRBJ1-1): GAGVSQSPSNKVTEKGKDVELRCDPISGHTALYWYRQSLGQGLEFLIYFQGNSAPDKSGLPSDRFSAERTGGSVSTLTIQRTQQEDSAVYLCASSLTANTEAFFGQGTRLTVV.

This clone has just a few counts. This chain connects TRBV6-4 to TRBJ2-2; D is possibly TRBD2 (6 bases). This CDR3 is 14 amino acids long. Germline loops: CDR1 MRHNA, CDR2 SNTAGT. V dropped 6 bases and J dropped 4 bases, with 12 bases sitting between them. The DNA of the CDR3 is TGTGCCAGCAGCTCACTAGCCAGCACCGGGGAGCTGTTTTTT. Protein: CASSSLASTGELFF.

V and J are TRBV6-5 and TRBJ2-5; no clear D gene. With 7 bases removed from V and 7 bases from J, the gap between germline ends came to 16 bases. The CDR3 sequence is 13 residues long. Germline values: CDR1 MNHEY, CDR2 SVGAGI. The DNA for the CDR3 is TGTGCCAGCACCCACAGTGTATCAAGGACCCAGTACTTC. It specifies CASTHSVSRTQYF.